The source of this T cell receptor (beta chain) is a study of T cells after yellow fever vaccination. The study made its TCR cDNA through 5'RACE template switching. That step introduced a universal primer site along with UMIs. TCRdb used MiXCR to reprocess the 5' RACE reads, holding one entry per CDR3 protein. Here the sample spans approximately 550,000 distinct CDR3 sequences, under 25% being singletons. The germline V gene has CDR1 SGHRS and CDR2 YFSETQ. The V segment lost 7 bases and the J segment 5 bases; nucleotides outside the gene matches: 3. CDR3 length equals 14 residues. This TCR derives from a man aged 25 to 40 who received the YFV17D yellow fever vaccine. Sequenced material: PBMCs, taken 15 days after the yellow fever booster vaccination. The rearrangement links TRBV5-1 to TRBJ2-2; 12 bases are a match to TRBD2. The CDR3: CASSGTSGTGELFF. CDR3 coding DNA: TGCGCCAGCTCTGGGACTAGCGGGACCGGGGAGCTGTTTTTT.